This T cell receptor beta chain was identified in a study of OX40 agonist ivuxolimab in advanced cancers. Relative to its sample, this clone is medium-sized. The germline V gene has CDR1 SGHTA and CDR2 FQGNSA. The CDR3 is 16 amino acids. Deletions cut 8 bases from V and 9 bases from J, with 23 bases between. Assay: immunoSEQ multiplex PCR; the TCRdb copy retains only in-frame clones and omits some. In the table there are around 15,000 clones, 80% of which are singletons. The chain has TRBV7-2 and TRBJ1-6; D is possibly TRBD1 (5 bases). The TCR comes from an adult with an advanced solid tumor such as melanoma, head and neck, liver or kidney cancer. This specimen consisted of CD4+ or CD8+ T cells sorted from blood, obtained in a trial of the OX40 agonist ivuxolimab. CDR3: CASRTGPPGLGSPLHF. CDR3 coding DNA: TGTGCCAGCCGGACGGGGCCCCCAGGGCTAGGTTCACCCCTCCACTTT.